This T cell receptor (beta chain) was observed in a study of T cells in Graves' hyperthyroidism and ophthalmopathy. This clonotype was detected ten times or more. The CDR3 is 17 amino acids. CDR1 SNHLY and CDR2 FYNNEI come from the germline V gene. Trimming took off 7 bases at V and 0 bases at J, with 19 bases between the two ends. Amplified regions were TCR beta CDR3 sequences from RNA transcripts. TCR CDR3 regions were first amplified by RT-PCR with HTBI primers. TCRdb called the multiplex PCR reads again in MiXCR, with one record for every CDR3 protein. This table has 650,000 to 750,000 distinct CDR3 sequences, 11% to 15% appearing once. Calling Graves' hyperthyroidism stable meant ophthalmopathy did not progress within 18 months. Patients having uncontrolled infection, another autoimmune disease, pregnancy or lactation were not included. Diagnoses were established using clinical symptoms, serum thyroxine and TRAb, thyroid ultrasound and orbital computed tomography.

The V gene is TRBV2, the J gene TRBJ2-4, with D perhaps matching TRBD1 or TRBD2 (5 bases each). What was sequenced was blood. The receptor was isolated from a woman younger than 30 with Graves' hyperthyroidism. Written as DNA, the CDR3 is TGTGCCAGCACTACTGGGACGTCAAAGGGAGCCAAAAACATTCAGTACTTC. Its protein is CASTTGTSKGAKNIQYF.